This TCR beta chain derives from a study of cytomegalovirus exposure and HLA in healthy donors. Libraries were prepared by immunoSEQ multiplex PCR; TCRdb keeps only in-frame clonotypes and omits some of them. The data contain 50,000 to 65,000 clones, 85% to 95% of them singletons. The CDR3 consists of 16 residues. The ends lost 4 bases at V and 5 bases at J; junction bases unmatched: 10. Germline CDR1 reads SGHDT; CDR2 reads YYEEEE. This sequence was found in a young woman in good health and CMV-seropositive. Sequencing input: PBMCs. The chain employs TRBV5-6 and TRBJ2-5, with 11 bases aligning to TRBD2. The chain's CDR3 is CASSVNSGGARETQYF. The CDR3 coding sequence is TGTGCCAGCAGCGTTAATAGCGGGGGGGCCCGGGAGACCCAGTACTTC.